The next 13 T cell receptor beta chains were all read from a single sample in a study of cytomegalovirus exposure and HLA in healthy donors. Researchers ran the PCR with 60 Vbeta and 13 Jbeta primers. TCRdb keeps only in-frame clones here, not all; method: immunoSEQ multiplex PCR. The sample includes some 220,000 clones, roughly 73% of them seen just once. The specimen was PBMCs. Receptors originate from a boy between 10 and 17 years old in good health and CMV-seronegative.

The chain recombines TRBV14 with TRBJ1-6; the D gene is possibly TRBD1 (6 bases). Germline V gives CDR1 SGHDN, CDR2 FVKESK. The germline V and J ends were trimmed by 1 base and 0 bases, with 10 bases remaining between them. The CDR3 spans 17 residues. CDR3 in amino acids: CASSQALGASYNSPLHF. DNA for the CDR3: TGTGCCAGCAGCCAAGCCTTGGGGGCCTCCTATAATTCACCCCTCCACTTT.

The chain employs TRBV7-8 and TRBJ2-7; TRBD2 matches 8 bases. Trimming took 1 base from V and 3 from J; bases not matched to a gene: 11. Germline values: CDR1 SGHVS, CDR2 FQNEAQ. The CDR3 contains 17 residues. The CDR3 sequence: CASSLDTRRAGGYEQYF. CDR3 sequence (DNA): TGTGCCAGCAGCTTAGATACTAGGCGCGCGGGAGGCTACGAGCAGTACTTC. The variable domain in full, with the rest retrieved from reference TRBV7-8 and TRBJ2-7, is GAGVSQSPRYKVAKRGQDVALRCDPISGHVSLFWYQQALGQGPEFLTYFQNEAQLDKSGLPSDRFFAERPEGSVSTLKIQRTQQEDSAVYLCASSLDTRRAGGYEQYFGPGTRLTVT.

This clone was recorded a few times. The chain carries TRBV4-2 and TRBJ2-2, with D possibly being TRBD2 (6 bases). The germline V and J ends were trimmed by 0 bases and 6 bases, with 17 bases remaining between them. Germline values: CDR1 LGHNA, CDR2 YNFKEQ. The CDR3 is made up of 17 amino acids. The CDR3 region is CASSQDKQPLAAGELFF. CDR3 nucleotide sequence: TGTGCCAGCAGCCAAGATAAACAGCCACTAGCCGCCGGGGAGCTGTTTTTT.

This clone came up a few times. CDR3 protein: CASSPGHLGSGNTIYF. The CDR3 DNA is TGTGCCAGCTCACCTGGGCACTTGGGCTCTGGAAACACCATATATTTT. The V and J genes are TRBV18 and TRBJ1-3; D is undetermined. The germline V gene encodes CDR1 KGHSH and CDR2 LQKENI. The CDR3 extends over 16 amino acids. Deletions cut 3 bases from V and 0 bases from J, with 12 bases between. The variable domain in full, completed from reference TRBV18 and TRBJ1-3, reads NAGVMQNPRHLVRRRGQEARLRCSPMKGHSHVYWYRQLPEEGLKFMVYLQKENIIDESGMPKERFSAEFPKEGPSILRIQQVVRGDSAAYFCASSPGHLGSGNTIYFGEGSWLTVV.

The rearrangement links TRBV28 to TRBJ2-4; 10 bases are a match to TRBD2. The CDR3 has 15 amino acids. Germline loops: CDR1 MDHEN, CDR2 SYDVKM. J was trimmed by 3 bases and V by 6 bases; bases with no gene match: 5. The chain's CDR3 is CASSLAGEGKNIQYF. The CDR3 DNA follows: TGTGCCAGCAGCCTAGCGGGGGAGGGCAAAAACATTCAGTACTTC.

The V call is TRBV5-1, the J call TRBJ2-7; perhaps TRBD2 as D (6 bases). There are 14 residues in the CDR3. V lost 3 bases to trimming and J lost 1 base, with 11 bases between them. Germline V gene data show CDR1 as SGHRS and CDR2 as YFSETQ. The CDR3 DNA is TGCGCCAGCAGCTCGGGGGTCGGATCCTACGAGCAGTACTTC. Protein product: CASSSGVGSYEQYF.

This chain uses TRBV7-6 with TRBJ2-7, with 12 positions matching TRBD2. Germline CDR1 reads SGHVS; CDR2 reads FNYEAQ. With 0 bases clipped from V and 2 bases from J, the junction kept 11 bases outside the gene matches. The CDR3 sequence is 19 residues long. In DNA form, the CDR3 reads TGTGCCAGCAGCTTAGCTAGTTGTCTAGCGGGAGGGCACACCTACGAGCAGTACTTC. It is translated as CASSLASCLAGGHTYEQYF.

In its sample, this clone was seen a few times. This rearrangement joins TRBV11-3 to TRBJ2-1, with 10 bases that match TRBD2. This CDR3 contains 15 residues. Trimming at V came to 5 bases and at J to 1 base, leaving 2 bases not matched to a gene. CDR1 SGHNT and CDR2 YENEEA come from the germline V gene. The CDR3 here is CASSPSGGSYNEQFF. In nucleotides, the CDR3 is TGTGCCAGCAGCCCTAGCGGGGGTTCCTACAATGAGCAGTTCTTC.

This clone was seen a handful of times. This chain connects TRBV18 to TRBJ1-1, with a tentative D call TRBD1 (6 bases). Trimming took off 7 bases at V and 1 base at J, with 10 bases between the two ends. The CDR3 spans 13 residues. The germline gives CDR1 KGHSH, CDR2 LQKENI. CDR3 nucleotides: TGTGCCAGCTTAGGACAGAAGAACACTGAAGCTTTCTTT. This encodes CASLGQKNTEAFF.

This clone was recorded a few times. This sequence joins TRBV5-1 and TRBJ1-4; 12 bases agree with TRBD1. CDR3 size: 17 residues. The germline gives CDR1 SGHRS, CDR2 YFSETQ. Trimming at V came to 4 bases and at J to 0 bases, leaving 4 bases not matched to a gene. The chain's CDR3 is CASSGGQGAPTNEKLFF. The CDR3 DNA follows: TGCGCCAGCAGCGGGGGACAGGGGGCGCCAACTAATGAAAAACTGTTTTTT.

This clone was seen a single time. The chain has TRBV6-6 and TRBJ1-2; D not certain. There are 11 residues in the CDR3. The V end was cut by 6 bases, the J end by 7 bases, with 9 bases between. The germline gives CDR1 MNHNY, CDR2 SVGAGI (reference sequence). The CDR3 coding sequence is TGTGCCAGCAGCCGGGAGGGTGGCTACACCTTC. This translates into CASSREGGYTF.

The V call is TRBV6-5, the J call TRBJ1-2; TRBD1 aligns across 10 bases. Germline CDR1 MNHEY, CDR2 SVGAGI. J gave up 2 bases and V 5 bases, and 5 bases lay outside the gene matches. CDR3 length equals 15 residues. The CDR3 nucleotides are TGTGCCAGCAGTGGCCCGGGACAGGGGAACTATGGCTACACCTTC. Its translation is CASSGPGQGNYGYTF.

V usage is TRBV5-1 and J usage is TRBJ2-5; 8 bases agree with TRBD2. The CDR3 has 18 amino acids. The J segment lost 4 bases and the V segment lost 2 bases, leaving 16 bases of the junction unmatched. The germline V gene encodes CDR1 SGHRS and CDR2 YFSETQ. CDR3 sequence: CASSFRPGLVGVGETQYF. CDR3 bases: TGCGCCAGCAGCTTTCGACCGGGACTAGTGGGGGTTGGAGAGACCCAGTACTTC.